This T cell receptor (beta chain) was identified in a study of Graves' ophthalmopathy and Graves' hyperthyroidism. In its sample, this clonotype was seen many times. RNA transcripts yielded amplified TCR beta CDR3 regions. The first-round RT-PCR employed HTBI primers together with the Qiagen OneStep RT-PCR kit. A multiplex PCR was then performed as the second round. One entry per CDR3 protein, called by TCRdb with MiXCR from the multiplex PCR reads. The data contain 350,000 to 400,000 distinct CDR3 sequences, around 17% of them singletons. PBMCs stemmed from over 8.5 ml of fresh peripheral blood. This receptor was identified in a woman aged 18-29 years with Graves' ophthalmopathy. The sequenced sample was peripheral blood.

The CDR3 nucleotides are TGTGCCAGCAGCGAGGGACAGGGTCCAGCCTACGAGCAGTACTTC. Protein sequence: CASSEGQGPAYEQYF. The chain links TRBV9 to TRBJ2-7, with 9 bases aligning to TRBD1. CDR3 size: 15 residues. Germline CDR1 is SGDLS and CDR2 is YYNGEE. Unmatched junction bases numbered 6, after V lost 3 bases and J lost 2 bases.